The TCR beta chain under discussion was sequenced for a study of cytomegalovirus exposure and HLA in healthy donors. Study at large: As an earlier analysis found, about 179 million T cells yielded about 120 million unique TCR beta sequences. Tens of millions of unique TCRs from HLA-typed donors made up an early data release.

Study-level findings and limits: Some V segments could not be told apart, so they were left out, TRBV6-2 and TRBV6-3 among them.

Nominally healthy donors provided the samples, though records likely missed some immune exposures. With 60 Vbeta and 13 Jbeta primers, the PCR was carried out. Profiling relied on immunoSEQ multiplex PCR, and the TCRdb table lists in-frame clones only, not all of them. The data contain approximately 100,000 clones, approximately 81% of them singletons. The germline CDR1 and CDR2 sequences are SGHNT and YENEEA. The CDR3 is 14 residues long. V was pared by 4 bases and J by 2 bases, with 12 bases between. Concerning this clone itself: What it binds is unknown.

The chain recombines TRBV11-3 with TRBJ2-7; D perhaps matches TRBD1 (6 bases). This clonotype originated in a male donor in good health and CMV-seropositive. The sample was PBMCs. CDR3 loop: CASSSRDIPYEQYF. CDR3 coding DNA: TGTGCCAGCAGCTCCCGGGACATCCCCTACGAGCAGTACTTC.